What follows are 27 T cell receptor beta chains derived from one specimen sequenced in a study of shared clonotypes between healthy human individuals. The protocol was immunoSEQ multiplex PCR, while the TCRdb copy is restricted to in-frame clones and leaves out a portion. Counted here are about 490,000 clones, approximately 84% occurring once; the ten biggest clones make up roughly 13%. Sequences were obtained from PBMCs. The receptors were gathered from a woman aged 40 to 50 in good health. Some clones in this sample may be carry-over from other donors' samples.

Comments on this clone: This likely reflects a read error, since a far larger clone is one base away. The genes are TRBV19 and TRBJ2-1, with TRBD2 matching 14 bases. After removal of 7 bases from V and 8 bases from J, the junction contained 10 bases not matched to a gene. The CDR3 sequence is 16 residues long. Germline CDR1 LNHDA, CDR2 SQIVND (reference sequence). Written as DNA, the CDR3 is TGTGCCAGTACCACGCCGGGACTAGCGGGGGCCTATGAGCAGTTCTTC. It yields the protein CASTTPGLAGAYEQFF.

The chain is built from TRBV4-2 and TRBJ1-4; 9 positions match TRBD1. V was clipped by 4 bases and J by 8 bases; unmatched bases: 5. Germline loops: CDR1 LGHNA, CDR2 YNFKEQ. The length of the CDR3 is 14 residues. The CDR3 DNA follows: TGTGCCAGCAGCCGGGACAGGGCTCCCGAAAAACTGTTTTTT. Encoded protein: CASSRDRAPEKLFF.

Notes on this clone: It differs at one base from a far larger clone, so likely a read error. The chain recombines TRBV11-2 with TRBJ2-6; D uncertain. Germline V gene data show CDR1 as SGHAT and CDR2 as FQNNGV. The CDR3 has 15 amino acids. The CDR3 DNA sequence: TGTGCCAGCAGCTTAAACTTCGGCCAGACCAACGCCCTGACTTTC. Amino acids: CASSLNFGQTNALTF.

Of note for this clone: A far larger clone is one base from this, pointing to a likely read error. The rearrangement links TRBV4-3 to TRBJ2-7, with D maybe TRBD2 (6 bases). The CDR3 is 16 residues long. Per germline, CDR1 LGHNA and CDR2 YSLEER. The CDR3 here is CASSQGLSGLRAEHYF. CDR3 coding DNA: TGCGCCAGCAGCCAGGGATTATCGGGACTCCGGGCCGAGCATTACTTC.

There are a few counts of this clone. CDR3 in amino acids: CASTSRPYGYTF. The CDR3 DNA reads as TGTGCCAGCACGTCCAGGCCCTATGGCTACACCTTC. This chain connects TRBV28 to TRBJ1-2; D gene unclear. This CDR3 is 12 amino acids long. CDR1 is MDHEN, CDR2 SYDVKM, per germline. Trimming took 7 bases from V and 4 from J, leaving 10 bases between them.

V gene TRBV27 combines with J gene TRBJ2-1; TRBD2 matches 9 bases. CDR1 and CDR2 (germline): MNHEY, SMNVEV (reference sequence). The CDR3 sequence is 16 residues long. Trimming took 3 bases from V and 9 from J; bases not matched to a gene: 12. In nucleotides, the CDR3 is TGTGCCAGCAGTTTCCGGGCTAGCGGGATTGGCGGTGAGCAGTTCTTC. Protein product: CASSFRASGIGGEQFF.

Details on this clone: A far larger clone differs by one base, so this is likely a read error. The V gene is TRBV4-1, the J gene TRBJ2-7; 9 bases align to TRBD1. CDR1 and CDR2 from the germline V gene are MGHRA and YSYEKL. This CDR3 is built from 15 residues. The CDR3 nucleotides read TGCACCAGCAGCCAAGCGGCACAGGGGGCTGACGAGCAGTACTTC. This gives the protein CTSSQAAQGADEQYF.

In regard to this clone: A read error is likely here: a far larger clone is one base away. The CDR3 does not close with the conserved phenylalanine or tryptophan, likely indicating a read error. The gene calls are TRBV10-1 and TRBJ2-7, with D unresolved. The V and J ends lost 0 bases and 6 bases respectively, with 9 bases between them. In germline, CDR1 is WNHNN, CDR2 SYGVQD (reference sequence). This CDR3 region has 13 residues. The CDR3 nucleotides are TGCGCCAGCAGTGAGTCGACCTTCCGCGAGCAGTACTTA. As protein: CASSESTFREQYL.

A remark on this clone: A far larger clone differs by one base, so this is likely a read error. Other DNA sequences in the same sample also yield this CDR3. This rearrangement joins TRBV18 to TRBJ2-5; weak D call: TRBD1 (6 bases). Germline lookup yields CDR1 KGHSH and CDR2 LQKENI. This CDR3 comprises 13 residues. DNA for the CDR3: TGTGCCAGCTCACCGGGACAAAGAGAGACACAGTACTTC. Protein product: CASSPGQRETQYF. Filled out from reference TRBV18 and TRBJ2-5, the complete variable domain reads NAGVMQNPRHLVRRRGQEARLRCSPMKGHSHVYWYRQLPEEGLKFMVYLQKENIIDESGMPKERFSAEFPKEGPSILRIQQVVRGDSAAYFCASSPGQRETQYFGPGTRLLVL.

The CDR3 bases are TGTGCCAGCAGTTACTCGACCGGGGCTGAAGCTTTCTTT. This encodes CASSYSTGAEAFF. This chain joins TRBV6-5 and TRBJ1-1; D gene unclear. With 0 bases removed from V and 6 bases from J, the gap between germline ends came to 8 bases. In germline, CDR1 is MNHEY, CDR2 SVGAGI. The CDR3 is 13 amino acids.

The chain is built from TRBV7-3 and TRBJ2-3, with D tentatively TRBD1 (6 bases). V was clipped by 5 bases and J by 6 bases, with 9 bases between them. Germline lookup yields CDR1 SGHTA and CDR2 FQGTGA. This CDR3 has 12 residues. CDR3 residues: CASSPQGDTQYF. For the CDR3, the DNA is TGTGCCAGCAGCCCCCAGGGGGATACGCAGTATTTT.

This clone was recorded once. This rearrangement joins TRBV19 to TRBJ1-4, with TRBD1 as a possible D gene (5 bases). The CDR3 extends over 14 amino acids. Germline V gene data show CDR1 as LNHDA and CDR2 as SQIVND (reference sequence). V gave up 7 bases and J gave up 5 bases, with 14 bases separating them. CDR3 sequence: CASTSGTTNEKLFF. In DNA form, the CDR3 reads TGTGCCAGTACCTCGGGGACCACCAATGAAAAACTGTTTTTT.

The genes are TRBV4-2 and TRBJ1-2; D possibly corresponds to TRBD1 (5 bases). The CDR3 is made up of 16 amino acids. V dropped 4 bases and J dropped 6 bases, with 21 bases sitting between them. Germline CDR1 and CDR2: LGHNA and YNFKEQ. CDR3 sequence (DNA): TGTGCCAGCAGCCTCGGGACGGTTCCTGCTATCAATGGCTACACCTTC. Translation: CASSLGTVPAINGYTF.

The chain has TRBV28 and TRBJ2-7, with 10 bases lining up with TRBD1. The length of the CDR3 is 15 residues. The V gene's germline CDR1 is MDHEN and CDR2 SYDVKM. V shed 5 bases, J shed 6 bases, and the junction held 10 bases outside the gene matches. CDR3 bases: TGTGCCAGCAGTCCAGGGACAGGGGACCTACGCGAGCAGTACTTC. Its translation: CASSPGTGDLREQYF. The complete variable domain, with remaining parts taken from reference TRBV28 and TRBJ2-7, reads DVKVTQSSRYLVKRTGEKVFLECVQDMDHENMFWYRQDPGLGLRLIYFSYDVKMKEKGDIPEGYSVSREKKERFSLILESASTNQTSMYLCASSPGTGDLREQYFGPGTRLTVT.

This chain connects TRBV5-1 to TRBJ1-2; maybe TRBD1 (6 bases). V gave up 0 bases and J gave up 5 bases, with 14 bases separating them. Germline V gives CDR1 SGHRS, CDR2 YFSETQ. The CDR3 runs to 15 residues. This CDR3 reads CASSLDGTLGYGYTF. DNA for the CDR3: TGCGCCAGCAGCTTGGACGGGACACTTGGTTATGGCTACACCTTC.

Note on this clone: One base separates it from a far larger clone, so it is likely a read error. J is TRBJ2-6 and V is TRBV28; TRBD1 matches 8 bases. The V and J ends lost 5 bases and 0 bases, in that order; junction bases with no gene match: 3. CDR1 MDHEN and CDR2 SYDVKM come from the germline V gene. The CDR3 length is 16 residues. Here the CDR3 DNA reads TGTGCCAGCAGTCAGGGACAGGCCTCTGGGGCCAACGTCCTGACTTTC. Its translation is CASSQGQASGANVLTF.

The chain is built from TRBV29-1 and TRBJ1-1, with TRBD1 as a possible D gene (6 bases). The CDR3 is 13 residues long. The V gene lost 7 bases and the J gene lost 4 bases, with 16 bases spanning the gap. CDR1 and CDR2 (germline): SQVTM, ANQGSEA. The chain's CDR3 is CSARGGPGTEAFF. Written as DNA, the CDR3 is TGCAGCGCCCGTGGGGGGCCCGGCACTGAAGCTTTCTTT.

This clone has a handful of counts. The gene calls are TRBV9 and TRBJ2-2; 9 bases align to TRBD2. This CDR3 is 16 amino acids long. Germline values: CDR1 SGDLS, CDR2 YYNGEE. The ends lost 3 bases at V and 4 bases at J; junction bases unmatched: 7. CDR3 nucleotide sequence: TGTGCCAGCAGCGCCTCGGTTAGCGGGAGCACCGGGGAGCTGTTTTTT. Translated: CASSASVSGSTGELFF.

In this sample, this clone turned up once. CDR3 region: CASSRTSGSQPAGDEQYF. In DNA form, the CDR3 reads TGTGCCAGCAGCCGGACTAGCGGGAGTCAACCGGCCGGCGACGAGCAGTACTTC. The chain combines TRBV11-2 with TRBJ2-7, with 13 positions matching TRBD2. Germline-derived CDR1 and CDR2 are SGHAT and FQNNGV. V shed 5 bases and J 5 bases; nucleotides not matched to a gene: 15. CDR3 size: 18 residues.

To note about this clone: This likely stems from a read error, as it lies one base from a far larger clone. Other DNA sequences of this sample code for an identical CDR3. The CDR3 sequence: CASSYSRNEKLFF. The CDR3 coding sequence is TGCGCCAGCAGTTACAGCAGAAATGAAAAACTGTTTTTT. The V gene is TRBV6-5, the J gene TRBJ1-4; D is uncertain. Germline V lookup: CDR1 MNHEY, CDR2 SVGAGI. CDR3 length: 13 amino acids.

The chain couples TRBV10-3 to TRBJ2-1, with TRBD1 identical over 7 bases. Trimming took 7 bases from V and 8 from J; bases not matched to a gene: 8. Looked up from germline, CDR1 is ENHRY and CDR2 is SYGVKD. CDR3 length equals 13 residues. This chain's CDR3 is CAITPDRVDEQFF. The CDR3 region has the DNA TGTGCCATCACCCCCGACAGGGTGGATGAGCAGTTCTTC.

The rearrangement joins TRBV10-3 to TRBJ1-4; TRBD1 matches at 9 bases. V gave up 11 bases and J gave up 6 bases; unmatched junction bases: 7. The CDR3 covers 13 residues. CDR1 is ENHRY, CDR2 SYGVKD, per germline. CDR3 in amino acids: CAARRDRDEKLFF. The CDR3 nucleotides read TGTGCCGCCCGCCGGGACAGGGATGAAAAACTGTTTTTT.

The chain joins TRBV30 to TRBJ2-6; no definite D call. This CDR3 spans 13 amino acids. The germline gives CDR1 GTSNPN, CDR2 SVGIG (reference sequence). Trimming pared 0 bases from V and 2 bases from J, leaving 2 bases between. The CDR3 sequence is CAWSVAGANVLTF. In nucleotides, the CDR3 is TGTGCCTGGAGTGTCGCTGGGGCCAACGTCCTGACTTTC.

The CDR3 sequence: CASSERGDRGYTEAFF. CDR3 bases: TGTGCCAGCAGTGAACGGGGGGACAGGGGTTACACTGAAGCTTTCTTT. The chain uses TRBV6-1 and TRBJ1-1, with TRBD1 matching over 10 bases. The J segment lost 3 bases and the V segment lost 2 bases, leaving 6 bases of the junction unmatched. This CDR3 contains 16 residues. The germline gives CDR1 MNHNS, CDR2 SASEGT.

This clone turned up a few times. The chain is built from TRBV19 and TRBJ2-1, with D perhaps matching TRBD2 (6 bases). The CDR3 runs 15 residues. The germline V gene has CDR1 LNHDA and CDR2 SQIVND (reference sequence). Deletions cut 6 bases from V and 6 bases from J, with 18 bases between. This chain's CDR3 is CASSNDVLAPNEQFF. In nucleotides, the CDR3 is TGTGCCAGTAGCAACGATGTACTAGCTCCCAATGAGCAGTTCTTC.

V is TRBV27 and J is TRBJ1-3; unclear D gene. Germline loops: CDR1 MNHEY, CDR2 SMNVEV (reference sequence). V shed 5 bases and J shed 0 bases, with 14 bases lying between them. CDR3 length: 16 amino acids. The CDR3 here is CASSPRSPYSGNTIYF. CDR3 DNA sequence: TGTGCCAGCAGTCCCCGCAGCCCCTACTCTGGAAACACCATATATTTT.

This clone was found a few times. The chain recombines TRBV9 with TRBJ2-6; TRBD1 matches 8 bases. Germline V gene data show CDR1 as SGDLS and CDR2 as YYNGEE. V lost 4 bases and J lost 4; bases outside the gene matches: 10. This CDR3 has 17 residues. For the CDR3, the DNA is TGTGCCAGCAGCCCCGGACAGGGTCGAGAAGGGGCCAACGTCCTGACTTTC. Translating gives CASSPGQGREGANVLTF.